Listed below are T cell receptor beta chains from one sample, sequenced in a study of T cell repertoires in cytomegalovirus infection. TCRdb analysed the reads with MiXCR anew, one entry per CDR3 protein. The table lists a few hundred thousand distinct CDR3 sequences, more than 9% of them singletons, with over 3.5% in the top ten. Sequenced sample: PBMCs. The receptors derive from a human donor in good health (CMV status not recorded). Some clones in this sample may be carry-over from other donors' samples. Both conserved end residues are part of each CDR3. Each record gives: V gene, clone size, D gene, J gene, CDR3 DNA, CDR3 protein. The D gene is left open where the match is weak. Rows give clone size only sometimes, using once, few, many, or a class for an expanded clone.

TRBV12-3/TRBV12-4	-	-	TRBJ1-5	TGTGCCAGCAGTCTGTCGGACAGAAGGTATCAGCCCCAGCATTTT	CASSLSDRRYQPQHF
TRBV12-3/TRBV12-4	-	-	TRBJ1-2	TGTGCCAGCAGTTTACGGGGCAGAGTTTCCTATAACTATGGCTACACCTTC	CASSLRGRVSYNYGYTF
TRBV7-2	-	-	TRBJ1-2	TGTGCCAGCAGCTTAAGGGGGTTTGGTGGCTACACCTTC	CASSLRGFGGYTF
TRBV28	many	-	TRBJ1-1	TGTGCCAGCAGTTTAGCGGGTCGGGTGAACACTGAAGCTTTCTTT	CASSLAGRVNTEAFF
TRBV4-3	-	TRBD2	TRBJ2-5	TGCGCCAGCAGCGAAAGGGTAGCGGGAGGGTTGGAGACCCAGTACTTC	CASSERVAGGLETQYF
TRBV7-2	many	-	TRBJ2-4	TGTGCCAGCAGCTTAATGAGCGGGTTAGGGCGGTTTCAGTACTTC	CASSLMSGLGRFQYF
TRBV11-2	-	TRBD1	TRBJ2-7	TGTGCCAGCAGCTTCAGACAGGGGGGCAGGGACGAGCAGTACTTC	CASSFRQGGRDEQYF
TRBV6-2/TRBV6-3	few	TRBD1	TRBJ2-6	TGTGCCAGCAGTCCGGGACAGTCCACTATTCGCTCTGGGGCCAACGTCCTGACTTTC	CASSPGQSTIRSGANVLTF
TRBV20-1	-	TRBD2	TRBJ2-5	TGCAGTGCTAGCGGGGGGGATTACCAAGAGACCCAGTACTTC	CSASGGDYQETQYF
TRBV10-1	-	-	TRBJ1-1	TGCGCCAGCAGTGTGGCCGTTTTCGCTGAAGCTTTCTTT	CASSVAVFAEAFF
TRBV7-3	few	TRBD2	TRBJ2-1	TGTGCCAGCAGCTCATATTCTAGCGGGGTACCCAATGAGCAGTTCTTC	CASSSYSSGVPNEQFF
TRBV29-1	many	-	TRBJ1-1	TGCAGCGTTGATCAGGGAATCACTGAAGCTTTCTTT	CSVDQGITEAFF
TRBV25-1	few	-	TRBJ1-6	TGTGCCAGCAGTGCGCCCCCGTCGAGCTCCTATAATTCACCCCTCCACTTT	CASSAPPSSSYNSPLHF
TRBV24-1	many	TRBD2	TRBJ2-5	TGTGCCACCAGTGAATATAGCGGGAGCTTAGAGGAGACCCAGTACTTC	CATSEYSGSLEETQYF
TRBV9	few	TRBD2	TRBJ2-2	TGTGCCAGCAGCGCCGGGACTAGTAACACCGGGGAGCTGTTTTTT	CASSAGTSNTGELFF
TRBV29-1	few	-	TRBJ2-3	TGCAGCGTCGTGATGACAGATACGCAGTATTTT	CSVVMTDTQYF
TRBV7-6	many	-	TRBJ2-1	TGTGCCAGCAGCTTACGGACACCCCCCGACAATGAGCAGTTCTTC	CASSLRTPPDNEQFF
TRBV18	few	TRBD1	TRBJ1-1	TGTGCCAGCTCACCACCCGGACAGGCCCCGGCTCGGACTGAAGCTTTCTTT	CASSPPGQAPARTEAFF
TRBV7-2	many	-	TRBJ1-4	TGTGCCAGCAGCTCAACCCTACAGGGACCGGCAACTAATGAAAAACTGTTTTTT	CASSSTLQGPATNEKLFF
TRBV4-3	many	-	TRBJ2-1	TGCGCCAGCAGCCAGGGAGGACCGGGGGAATACAATGAGCAGTTCTTC	CASSQGGPGEYNEQFF
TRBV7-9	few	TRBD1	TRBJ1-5	TGTGCCAGCAGCTCCGGGACAGGGGGCTTTCAGCCCCAGCATTTT	CASSSGTGGFQPQHF
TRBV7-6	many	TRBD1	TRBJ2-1	TGTGCCAGCAGCTTAAATCGGGACAGGGGGCATGAGCAGTTCTTC	CASSLNRDRGHEQFF
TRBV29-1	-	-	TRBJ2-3	TGCAGCGTTGGGGGGACTAGCACAGATACGCAGTATTTT	CSVGGTSTDTQYF
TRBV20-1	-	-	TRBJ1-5	TGCAGTGCTAGAGGGTCCGGGACAACGGATAGCAATCAGCCCCAGCATTTT	CSARGSGTTDSNQPQHF
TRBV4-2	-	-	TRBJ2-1	TGTGCCAGCAGCCAAGAATCCGGGACTGGGCTCCACAATGAGCAGTTCTTC	CASSQESGTGLHNEQFF
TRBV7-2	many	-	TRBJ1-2	TGTGCCAGCACCGACACGTACAGTGGAACAGGCTACACCTTC	CASTDTYSGTGYTF
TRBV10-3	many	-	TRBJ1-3	TGTGCCATCAGACCCGGGACCTTTGGCTCTGGAAACACCATATATTTT	CAIRPGTFGSGNTIYF
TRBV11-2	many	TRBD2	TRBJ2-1	TGTGCCAGCAGCTTAGGGAGGACTAGCGGGGATCACAATGAGCAGTTCTTC	CASSLGRTSGDHNEQFF
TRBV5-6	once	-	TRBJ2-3	TGTGCCAGCAGCTTTCCGAGCACAGATACGCATTATTTT	CASSFPSTDTHYF
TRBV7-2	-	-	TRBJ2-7	TGTGCCAGCAGCCCCACAGGGCGGCCCGCCAAGTACTTC	CASSPTGRPAKYF
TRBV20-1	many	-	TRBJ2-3	TGCAGTGCTAGAGAACGGATGATCACAGATACGCAGTATTTT	CSARERMITDTQYF
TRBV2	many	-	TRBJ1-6	TGTGCCGCCCGGGCCTCCGGCAAGGGGAATTCACCCCTCCACTTT	CAARASGKGNSPLHF
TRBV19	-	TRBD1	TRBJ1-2	TGTGCCAGTAGCCCACAGGGGGCATCGTATGGCTACACCTTC	CASSPQGASYGYTF
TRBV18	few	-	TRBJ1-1	TGTGCCAGCTCAACCGACACTGAAGCTTTCTTT	CASSTDTEAFF
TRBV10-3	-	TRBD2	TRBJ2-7	TGTGCCATCAGTGACTGGACTAGCTCCGCTTCAGAACAGTACTTC	CAISDWTSSASEQYF
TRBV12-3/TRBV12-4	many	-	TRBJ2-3	TGTGCCAGCACCCCCAGGCAGGCCGACACAGATACGCAGTATTTT	CASTPRQADTDTQYF
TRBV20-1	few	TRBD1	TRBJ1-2	TGCAGTGCTAGATCCCGAGGGGGACAGAATGGCTACACCTTC	CSARSRGGQNGYTF
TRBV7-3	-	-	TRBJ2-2	TGTGCCAGCAGCCCAGCTATGGCGAACACCGGGGAGCTGTTTTTT	CASSPAMANTGELFF
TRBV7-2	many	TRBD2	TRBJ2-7	TGTGCCAGCAGCTCTAGACTAGCGGGACCTTACGAGCAGTACTTC	CASSSRLAGPYEQYF
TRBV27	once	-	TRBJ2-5	TGTGCCACCCAGGGGGGGGGCCATCCAGAGACCCAGTACTTC	CATQGGGHPETQYF
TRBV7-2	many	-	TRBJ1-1	TGTGCCAGCAGCTTATCTGCAGGGACCACTGAAGCTTTCTTT	CASSLSAGTTEAFF
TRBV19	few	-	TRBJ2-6	TGTGCCAGTAGTAATGAGGGGCAGGGGGCCAACGTCCTGACTTTC	CASSNEGQGANVLTF
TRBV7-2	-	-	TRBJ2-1	TGTGCCAGCAGCTTCACCGGCTGGAATGAGCAGTTCTTC	CASSFTGWNEQFF
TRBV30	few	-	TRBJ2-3	TGTGCCTGGAGTGTAATAGGGTGGAGCACAGATACGCAGTATTTT	CAWSVIGWSTDTQYF
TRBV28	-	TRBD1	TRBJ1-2	TGTGCCAGCACCCCCGACATTACAGGGGGGGTCTATGGCTACACCTTC	CASTPDITGGVYGYTF
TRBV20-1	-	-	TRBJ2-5	TGCAGTGCTAATGGGGTGGAGACCCAGTACTTC	CSANGVETQYF
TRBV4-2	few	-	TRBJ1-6	TGTGCCAGCAGCCCGAGGCTTTTATACAATTCACCCCTCCACTTT	CASSPRLLYNSPLHF
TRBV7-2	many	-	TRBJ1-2	TGTGCCAGCAGTCTACAGCTCTATGGCTACACCTTC	CASSLQLYGYTF
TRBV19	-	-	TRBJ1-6	TGTGCCAGTAGTAGAGGGCGGAATTCACCCCTCCACTTT	CASSRGRNSPLHF
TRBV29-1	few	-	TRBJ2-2	TGCAGCGCCAAGGGGGGCGGGTCCGGGGAGCTGTTTTTT	CSAKGGGSGELFF
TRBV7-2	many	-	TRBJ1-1	TGTGCCAGCAGCTTAGACCCGGGGCAGAACACTGAAGCTTTCTTT	CASSLDPGQNTEAFF
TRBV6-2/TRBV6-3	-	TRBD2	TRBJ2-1	TGTGCCAGCAGTTTAGCGGGAGGGCCAGTTGAGCAGTTCTTC	CASSLAGGPVEQFF
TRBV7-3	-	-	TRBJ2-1	TGTGCCAGCAGCTTAAGCCCCTATGTGGATGAGCAGTTCTTC	CASSLSPYVDEQFF
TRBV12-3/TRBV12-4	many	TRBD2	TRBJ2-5	TGTGCCAGCAGTTTAGGACTAGCGGGGGTCCAAGAGACCCAGTACTTC	CASSLGLAGVQETQYF
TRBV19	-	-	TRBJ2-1	TGTGCCAGTAGAAATACTAAAGTAAGCTCCTACAATGAGCAGTTCTTC	CASRNTKVSSYNEQFF